This entry features one TCR beta chain sequence. Its antigen is as yet unknown. Assay: immunoSEQ multiplex PCR; the TCRdb copy retains only in-frame clones and omits some. The data hold 8,500 to 10,000 clones, with roughly 84% observed a single time. This CDR3 comprises 12 residues. Losses at the gene ends were 3 bases for V and 3 bases for J; bases not matched to a gene: 2. CDR1 is SQVTM, CDR2 ANQGSEA, per germline. Sample time point: approximately nine-day in vitro stimulation with candidate mutation-associated neoantigen peptide 1. Each of roughly seven ELISpot-reactive candidate peptides was used for roughly 11-day stimulation. This entry comes from a study of PD-1 blockade in mismatch repair-deficient tumors.

The TCR comes from an adult with mismatch repair-deficient cancer. V and J are TRBV29-1 and TRBJ2-7; 7 positions match TRBD1. The input for sequencing was cells cultured in vitro, taken from a patient treated with pembrolizumab. In DNA, the CDR3 is TGCAGCGTTGAGAGGGGGCGCTACGAGCAGTACTTC. Its protein product is CSVERGRYEQYF.